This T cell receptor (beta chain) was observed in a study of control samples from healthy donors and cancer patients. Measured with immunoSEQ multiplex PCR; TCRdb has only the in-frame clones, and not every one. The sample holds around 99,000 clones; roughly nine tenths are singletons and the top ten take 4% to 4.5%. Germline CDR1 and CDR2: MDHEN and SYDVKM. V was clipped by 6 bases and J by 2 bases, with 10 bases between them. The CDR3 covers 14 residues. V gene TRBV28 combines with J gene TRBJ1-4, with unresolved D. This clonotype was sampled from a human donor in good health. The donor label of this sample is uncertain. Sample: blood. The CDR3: CASSPHPTNEKLFF. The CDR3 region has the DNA TGTGCCAGCAGCCCGCATCCCACTAATGAAAAACTGTTTTTT.